This TCR beta chain was observed in a study of T cell repertoires and HLA-DP antigens (dated by TCRdb to the late 2010s). Looking at the study overall: Using HeLa cells transduced to present allogeneic HLA-DP, the study set up an in vitro model of CD4+ T cell alloreactivity. The average DNA input was approximately 0.2 ug for sorted CD137+CD4+ samples versus approximately 1,300 ng for pre-culture CD4+ samples. One alloantigen differed from self by one peptide-binding groove amino acid, whereas the other differed by ten, modelling structurally similar versus dissimilar alloantigens. The three donors were two male and one female, with ages ranging from the 18-to-29 to the 60-to-69 age band. Results the study describes overall, beyond this receptor: Separate analysis of naive and memory CD4+ repertoires was not performed. Clones undetected before culture had an average cumulative frequency of roughly 35% against one allele and about 46% against the other. The study was limited by having only three donors, by relying on a non-physiological HeLa antigen-presenting system, and by using total CD4+ responder cells. Sorted CD137+ cells showed similar clonality against both alloantigens, at 0.3 to 0.5, which was much higher than the approximately 0.043 seen in pre-culture samples.

As to this clone: Its specific antigen is unknown. Base qualities are missing; no much larger clone stands one base away.

The immunoSEQ multiplex PCR, with forward primers for 54 TRBV segments and reverse primers for 13 TRBJ segments, was used to amplify TCRB CDR3 regions. Pre-culture CD4+ samples were sequenced at deep resolution, targeting over 150,000 T cell genomes. Sequencing of the amplicons on an Illumina HiSeq System generated 87 bp reads spanning the CDR3. The authors' analysis ran thus. PCR and sequencing errors in the reads were corrected, and alignment to IMGT reference sequences was used to define CDR3 regions. Synthetic template pools were used to estimate template counts and unique rearrangement counts. Clonality was computed by subtracting Pielou's evenness from 1. Richness was estimated with the Daley-Smith estimator. Morisita's index was used to measure repertoire overlap. Clones found in cultured samples but undetected in the pre-culture repertoire of the corresponding donor were defined as low-abundance clones. TCRdb stores this immuneACCESS table with in-frame sequences only. Part of the clones is absent; in the studies checked, under half of the shortfall reflects unresolved V genes, and no reason is known for the rest. The DNA gave D and trimming, while V, J and clone size come from that table. The sample table holds about 110,000 clones, of which 80% to 95% were seen once. Clones ranked in the top ten supply around 0.25% of the sample.

Untouched CD4+ T cells were isolated from Ficoll-separated PBMC through negative selection with magnetic beads, and an average purity of around 98% was reached. Using magnetic beads, untouched CD4+ T cells were isolated from Ficoll-separated PBMC at roughly 98% purity, with only negligible CD8+ contamination. Peripheral blood mononuclear cells came from the buffy coats of a few healthy blood donors. CMV seronegative status was shared by all three donors. The DNeasy Blood & Tissue Kit was used for extraction of genomic DNA. TCRB sequencing was performed on genomic DNA from sorted CD137+CD4+ cells and pre-culture CD4+ baseline samples from each subject. Measured from the cysteine to the phenylalanine, the CDR3 is 15 residues long. The read is trimmed to its CDR3 DNA, 45 bases read in frame from base 1. Trimming accounts for 4 bases at V and 7 bases at J, while the number of junction bases matched to no gene is 10. CDR1 and CDR2 (SGHRS, YFSETQ) derive from the germline V gene.

Recombination connected TRBV5-1 to TRBJ2-1, and TRBD1 matches 8 of the central bases. The specimen was CD4+ T cells from PBMCs. This receptor was identified in a woman under 30 in good health and CMV-seronegative. The CDR3 loop reads CASSGDGQGRNEQFF. The sequence in DNA is TGCGCCAGCAGCGGAGACGGACAGGGAAGGAATGAGCAGTTCTTC.